This T cell receptor beta chain is drawn from a study of radiation and T cells in renal cell carcinoma. Regarding the study as a whole: Pretreatment tumor biopsies were lacking, so baseline clonotypes are unknown. Irradiated tumors held more dominant CDR3 motifs than control tumors.

Libraries were prepared by immunoSEQ multiplex PCR; TCRdb keeps only in-frame clonotypes and omits some of them. The sample lists around 9,000 clones, about 63% occurring once. Comment on this clone: Its cognate antigen is unknown.

Treatment indicated: 15 Gy SBRT to primary tumor, nephrectomy 4 weeks later. The tumor was a clear cell renal cell carcinoma. Germline loops: CDR1 KGHSH, CDR2 LQKENI. J was trimmed by 0 bases and V by 4 bases; bases with no gene match: 3. This CDR3 contains 16 residues. The sequencing here drew on tumor tissue, taken from a patient whose treatment included radiotherapy and nephrectomy. This sequence originates from a woman aged 45 to 65 with renal cell carcinoma. The V and J genes are TRBV18 and TRBJ2-4, with 10 bases lining up with TRBD1. The CDR3 region is CASSRGQGLAKNIQYF. DNA for the CDR3: TGTGCCAGCTCACGGGGACAGGGGCTAGCCAAAAACATTCAGTACTTC.